These T cell receptor beta chains were read from a single sample in a study of PD-L1 blockade in urothelial cancer. Profiling relied on immunoSEQ multiplex PCR, and the TCRdb table lists in-frame clones only, not all of them. Of tens of thousands of clones detected, about 80% appear once; the ten largest clones hold more than 9%. The specimen was PBMCs, collected around atezolizumab (anti-PD-L1) treatment. The source of these receptors is an older man with urothelial cancer. Both conserved end residues are part of each CDR3. Fields, in order: V gene, J gene, D gene, clone size, CDR3 protein, CDR3 DNA. D genes are given only for firm matches. Expanded clones get a size class; other rows say once, few or many, or leave the size out.

V: TRBV7-9; J: TRBJ2-7; D: TRBD2; size: -; CDR3: CASSSASGGHHEQYF; DNA: TGTGCCAGCAGCAGCGCTAGCGGGGGGCACCACGAGCAGTACTTC
V: TRBV19; J: TRBJ2-2; D: -; size: -; CDR3: CATRWGRGDTGELFF; DNA: TGTGCCACCAGATGGGGCAGGGGGGACACCGGGGAGCTGTTTTTT
V: TRBV10-1; J: TRBJ1-2; D: -; size: once; CDR3: CASTLDRDKLYGYTF; DNA: TGCGCCAGCACATTAGATCGGGACAAGCTTTATGGCTACACCTTC
V: TRBV19; J: TRBJ1-6; D: -; size: few; CDR3: CASSSIGNSPLHF; DNA: TGTGCCAGTAGTTCAATCGGTAATTCACCCCTCCACTTT
V: TRBV9; J: TRBJ2-3; D: TRBD2; size: -; CDR3: CASSPTLAASTDTQYF; DNA: TGTGCCAGCAGCCCCACACTAGCGGCTAGCACAGATACGCAGTATTTT
V: TRBV7-2; J: TRBJ2-3; D: -; size: -; CDR3: CASSRSRGTDTQYF; DNA: TGTGCCAGCAGCCGTAGCCGGGGAACAGATACGCAGTATTTT
V: TRBV19; J: TRBJ2-3; D: TRBD1; size: -; CDR3: CASGGDRVRTDTQYF; DNA: TGTGCCAGTGGAGGGGACAGGGTAAGAACAGATACGCAGTATTTT
V: TRBV28; J: TRBJ1-2; D: -; size: -; CDR3: CASTPRNPGIYGYTF; DNA: TGTGCCAGCACTCCCCGCAATCCGGGGATCTATGGCTACACCTTC
V: TRBV30; J: TRBJ1-3; D: -; size: -; CDR3: CAWSAGRASGNTIYF; DNA: TGTGCCTGGAGCGCCGGGAGGGCCTCTGGAAACACCATATATTTT
V: TRBV19; J: TRBJ1-1; D: TRBD1; size: -; CDR3: CASTTGAPAVAEAFF; DNA: TGTGCCAGTACAACAGGGGCCCCAGCGGTGGCTGAAGCTTTCTTT
V: TRBV19; J: TRBJ1-2; D: TRBD1; size: few; CDR3: CASSNRGPNNYGYTF; DNA: TGTGCCAGTAGTAACAGGGGGCCGAATAACTATGGCTACACCTTC
V: TRBV7-2; J: TRBJ2-7; D: -; size: -; CDR3: CASSLVPGNYEQYF; DNA: TGTGCCAGCAGCTTAGTTCCGGGAAATTACGAGCAGTACTTC
V: TRBV10-3; J: TRBJ2-3; D: TRBD2; size: -; CDR3: CAISGTSGTTDTQYF; DNA: TGTGCCATCAGTGGTACTAGCGGGACCACAGATACGCAGTATTTT
V: TRBV2; J: TRBJ1-5; D: -; size: once; CDR3: CASSEWGQSNQPQHF; DNA: TGTGCCAGCAGTGAATGGGGGCAAAGCAATCAGCCCCAGCATTTT
V: TRBV5-1; J: TRBJ1-1; D: -; size: -; CDR3: CASSLTGLENTEAFF; DNA: TGCGCCAGCAGCTTAACAGGGTTAGAGAACACTGAAGCTTTCTTT
V: TRBV7-2; J: TRBJ2-5; D: TRBD2; size: -; CDR3: CASSSVLTRGGKETQYF; DNA: TGCGCCAGCAGCTCCGTCCTAACGCGGGGGGGTAAAGAGACCCAGTACTTC
V: TRBV2; J: TRBJ1-2; D: TRBD1; size: -; CDR3: CASSEGAGGAVGYTF; DNA: TGTGCCAGCAGTGAAGGAGCAGGGGGCGCAGTTGGCTACACCTTC
V: TRBV11-2; J: TRBJ2-3; D: -; size: -; CDR3: CASSLQGGTDTQYF; DNA: TGTGCCAGCAGCTTACAGGGTGGCACAGATACGCAGTATTTT
V: TRBV7-2; J: TRBJ2-1; D: -; size: -; CDR3: CASSFRADSFYNEQFF; DNA: TGTGCCAGCAGCTTTAGGGCGGACTCTTTCTACAATGAGCAGTTCTTC
V: TRBV9; J: TRBJ2-1; D: TRBD2; size: -; CDR3: CASSVVEGLAIHEQFF; DNA: TGTGCCAGCAGCGTAGTCGAGGGACTAGCAATCCATGAGCAGTTCTTC
V: TRBV4-1; J: TRBJ1-5; D: -; size: -; CDR3: CASSPRETGRGNQPQHF; DNA: TGCGCCAGCAGCCCTAGAGAAACAGGGCGCGGCAATCAGCCCCAGCATTTT
V: TRBV28; J: TRBJ2-1; D: -; size: -; CDR3: CASSLQLDYEQFF; DNA: TGTGCCAGCAGTTTACAGCTCGACTATGAGCAGTTCTTC
V: TRBV27; J: TRBJ2-7; D: TRBD1; size: -; CDR3: CASSRTGQGSYEQYF; DNA: TGTGCCAGCAGTCGAACCGGACAGGGGTCCTACGAGCAGTACTTC
V: TRBV11-2; J: TRBJ2-1; D: -; size: few; CDR3: CASSSRYYNEQFF; DNA: TGTGCCAGCAGCTCGAGGTATTACAATGAGCAGTTCTTC
V: TRBV5-6; J: TRBJ2-7; D: TRBD2; size: once; CDR3: CASSNVGLAEIYEQYF; DNA: TGTGCCAGCAGCAACGTCGGGCTAGCGGAGATCTACGAGCAGTACTTC
V: TRBV7-3; J: TRBJ2-3; D: -; size: -; CDR3: CASSWGPSTDTQYF; DNA: TGTGCCAGCAGCTGGGGCCCTAGCACAGATACGCAGTATTTT